The 8 T cell receptor beta chains given below trace back to one sample, sequenced in a study of blood T cell repertoires in COVID-19. TCRdb keeps only in-frame clones here, not all; method: immunoSEQ multiplex PCR. The data show 200,000 to 300,000 clones, 86% seen once. Sequencing was performed on peripheral blood. Every receptor here comes from a man aged 55 to 70 with acute or convalescent COVID-19.

The genes are TRBV28 and TRBJ2-1, with 8 bases lining up with TRBD2. This CDR3 is built from 15 residues. Germline V lookup: CDR1 MDHEN, CDR2 SYDVKM. J gave up 5 bases and V 3 bases, and 6 bases lay outside the gene matches. Here the CDR3 reads CASSFSGLVNNEQFF. CDR3 nucleotides: TGTGCCAGCAGTTTTTCGGGACTAGTCAACAATGAGCAGTTCTTC. The full variable domain, completed using reference TRBV28 and TRBJ2-1, is DVKVTQSSRYLVKRTGEKVFLECVQDMDHENMFWYRQDPGLGLRLIYFSYDVKMKEKGDIPEGYSVSREKKERFSLILESASTNQTSMYLCASSFSGLVNNEQFFGPGTRLTVL.

The J gene is TRBJ1-5, the V gene TRBV6-2 or TRBV6-3, with D tentatively TRBD1 (6 bases). V lost 2 bases to trimming and J lost 4 bases, with 12 bases between them. Germline V gives CDR1 MNHEY, CDR2 SVGEGT. This CDR3 spans 15 amino acids. This CDR3 reads CASSYLTGLNQPQHF. The CDR3 DNA is TGTGCCAGCAGTTACCTGACAGGACTTAATCAGCCCCAGCATTTT.

The genes are TRBV18 and TRBJ1-1, with TRBD1 identical over 11 bases. CDR1 KGHSH and CDR2 LQKENI come from the germline V gene. This CDR3 is built from 15 residues. Trimming cost V 3 bases and J 3 bases; bases outside gene matches: 3. CDR3 residues: CASSPWDRGYTEAFF. The CDR3 DNA follows: TGTGCCAGCTCACCCTGGGACAGGGGGTACACTGAAGCTTTCTTT.

V gene TRBV7-2 combines with J gene TRBJ2-4; 7 bases are a match to TRBD1. The CDR3 spans 15 residues. V was clipped by 1 base and J by 5 bases; unmatched bases: 5. CDR1 SGHTA and CDR2 FQGNSA come from the germline V gene. This CDR3 is CASSLGGGWENIQYF. The CDR3 DNA reads TGTGCCAGCAGCTTAGGAGGGGGCTGGGAAAACATTCAGTACTTC. Full variable domain (outside the CDR3, taken from reference TRBV7-2 and TRBJ2-4): GAGVSQSPSNKVTEKGKDVELRCDPISGHTALYWYRQSLGQGLEFLIYFQGNSAPDKSGLPSDRFSAERTGGSVSTLTIQRTQQEDSAVYLCASSLGGGWENIQYFGAGTRLSVL.

The V call is TRBV7-3, the J call TRBJ2-7; 16 bases map to TRBD2. V dropped 5 bases and J dropped 2; count of bases not matched to a gene: 9. This CDR3 is 18 amino acids long. Germline V gene lookup returns CDR1 SGHTA and CDR2 FQGTGA. CDR3 bases: TGTGCCAGCAGCGAAATGGGACTAGCGGGAGGGCGGCCCTACGAGCAGTACTTC. Its translation: CASSEMGLAGGRPYEQYF.

The chain uses TRBV30 and TRBJ1-5, with D possibly being TRBD1 (5 bases). V dropped 3 bases and J dropped 9 bases, with 18 bases sitting between them. This CDR3 is 14 amino acids long. CDR1 and CDR2 (germline): GTSNPN, SVGIG (reference sequence). CDR3: CAWSRGGFGTPQHF. CDR3 bases: TGTGCCTGGAGCCGGGGGGGGTTTGGAACGCCCCAGCATTTT.

This sequence joins TRBV27 and TRBJ2-5; a weak D match, TRBD2 (5 bases). This CDR3 has 16 residues. The V and J ends lost 6 bases and 4 bases respectively, with 21 bases between them. Germline V gene lookup returns CDR1 MNHEY and CDR2 SMNVEV (reference sequence). CDR3 DNA: TGTGCCAGCAGGCCCACTCCGGTTCGGGGTGGAGAGACCCAGTACTTC. Residues: CASRPTPVRGGETQYF.

V is TRBV10-3 and J is TRBJ1-1, with 10 bases that match TRBD1. Trimming removed 6 bases from V and 3 bases from J; junction bases left unmatched: 7. The CDR3 consists of 15 residues. Per germline, CDR1 ENHRY and CDR2 SYGVKD. The CDR3 nucleotides read TGTGCCATCAGGAAACGGGACAGGGGTGACACTGAAGCTTTCTTT. This gives the protein CAIRKRDRGDTEAFF.